Sequencing of this T cell receptor beta chain was carried out in a study of shared T cell receptors in the human thymus. The table came from immunoSEQ multiplex PCR; TCRdb's copy has only in-frame clones and leaves some out. This sample has roughly 560,000 clones, with about 80% found just once. The CDR3 consists of 16 residues. Trimming pared 3 bases from V and 1 base from J, leaving 16 bases between. The germline CDR1 and CDR2 sequences are MNHEY and SMNVEV (reference sequence). These sequences were also reported in another study, on human thymus T cells. This second report adds: Donation came from healthy Finnish infants having corrective surgery for congenital heart defects. Thymus was obtained from resections taken during corrective heart surgery. Related reports documented highly overlapping thymic repertoires among unrelated individuals.

The chain recombines TRBV27 with TRBJ2-7, with D perhaps TRBD1 (5 bases). This clonotype originated in a boy in the first two years of life with a congenital heart defect. Sequenced material: thymocytes. The CDR3 protein is CASSLWTSLKSYEQYF. In nucleotides, the CDR3 is TGTGCCAGCAGTTTGTGGACAAGCCTTAAATCCTACGAGCAGTACTTC.